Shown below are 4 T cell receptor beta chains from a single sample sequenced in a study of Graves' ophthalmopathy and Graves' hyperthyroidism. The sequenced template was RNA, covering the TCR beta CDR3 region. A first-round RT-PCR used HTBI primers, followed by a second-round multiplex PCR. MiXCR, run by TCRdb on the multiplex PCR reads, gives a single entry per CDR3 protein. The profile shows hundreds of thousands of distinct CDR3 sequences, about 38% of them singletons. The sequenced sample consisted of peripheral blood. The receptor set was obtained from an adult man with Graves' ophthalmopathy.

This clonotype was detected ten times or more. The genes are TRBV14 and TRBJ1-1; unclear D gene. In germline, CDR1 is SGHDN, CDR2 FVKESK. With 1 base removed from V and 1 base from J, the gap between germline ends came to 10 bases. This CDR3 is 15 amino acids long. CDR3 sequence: CASSQGAGKNTEAFF. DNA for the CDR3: TGTGCCAGCAGCCAAGGTGCGGGGAAGAACACTGAAGCTTTCTTT.

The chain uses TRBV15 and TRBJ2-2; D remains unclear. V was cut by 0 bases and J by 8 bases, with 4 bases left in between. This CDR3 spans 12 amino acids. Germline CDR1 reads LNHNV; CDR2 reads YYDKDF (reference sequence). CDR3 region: CATSRDPGELFF. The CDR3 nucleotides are TGTGCCACCAGCAGAGACCCAGGGGAGCTGTTTTTT.

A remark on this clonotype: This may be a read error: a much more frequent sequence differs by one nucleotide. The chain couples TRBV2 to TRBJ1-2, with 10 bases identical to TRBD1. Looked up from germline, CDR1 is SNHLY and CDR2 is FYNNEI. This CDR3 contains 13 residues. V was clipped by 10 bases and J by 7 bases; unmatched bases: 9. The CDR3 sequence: CAIGTGEGCGYTF. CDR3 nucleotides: TGTGCCATCGGGACAGGGGAAGGGTGTGGCTACACCTTC.

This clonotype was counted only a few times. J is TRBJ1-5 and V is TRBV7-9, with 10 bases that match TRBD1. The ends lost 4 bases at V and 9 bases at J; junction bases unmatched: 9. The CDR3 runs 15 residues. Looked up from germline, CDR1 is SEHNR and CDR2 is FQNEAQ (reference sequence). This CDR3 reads CASSSLGTGDRPQHF. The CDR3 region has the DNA TGTGCCAGCAGCTCCTTGGGGACAGGGGATCGGCCCCAGCATTTT.